Listed here is a single T cell receptor beta chain. This clone came up once. Its antigen is unknown. Base-call qualities are not available, and no considerably larger clone is one nucleotide away. Libraries came from the immunoSEQ multiplex PCR assay. For the multiplex PCR, a mixture combining 60 forward primers for TCR Vbeta segments and 13 reverse primers for TCR Jbeta segments was used. A multiplex PCR assay on genomic DNA amplified the CDR3 region of rearranged TCR beta genes. The amplified TCR beta libraries were sequenced on the Illumina HiSeq System as 87-base-pair reads. As for the authors' bioinformatics: A later analysis tallied around 80 million unique TCR beta chains across the 666 repertoires, and approximately 12 million of those chains were shared by two or more donors. A nearest-neighbor algorithm error-corrected the raw reads and collapsed the reads into unique sequences, merging closely related sequences to remove PCR and sequencing errors. To assign V, D and J gene segments, CDR3 sequences were aligned to IMGT reference sequences. For a sequence to be retained, at least a six-nucleotide match to both a V gene segment and a J gene segment was required. A rearrangement was called productive if the CDR3 had no stop codons and remained in frame with V and J, and every other rearrangement was called non-productive. Following IMGT convention, CDR3 was defined as the stretch from the second conserved V-encoded cysteine up to the conserved J-encoded phenylalanine. Sequences without an unambiguous match to a single V gene segment were excluded from the earlier analysis of about 600 of the donors. In an earlier analysis of around 600 of the donors, V segments were called functional above 56.7% productive rearrangements and were called segregating when the between-donor standard deviation exceeded 5%. To diagnose cytomegalovirus status from the catalog of TCR beta chain sequences, a statistical classification framework was built. V and J gene assignment, in a later analysis, came from comparing TCR nucleotide sequences with IMGT/GENE-DB human TR gene sequences. In a later analysis, CDR3 sequences and most-parsimonious VDJ recombination scenarios were assigned using the TCRdist pipeline. In a later analysis, every TCR beta chain was defined by the combination of its CDR3 amino acid sequence and its V-gene family, and reads without a unique V-gene family were dropped. In a later analysis, some 600 highly shared, low-generation-probability nucleotide sequences were removed to address suspected cross-contamination and a sequencing artifact. In a later analysis, a clonal expansion index was calculated for each public chain from normalized within-repertoire ranks of inferred template counts. A later analysis computed generation probabilities with a VDJ recombination model fitted to out-of-frame rearrangements, and checked the results against IGoR. In a later analysis, TCR-TCR, TCR-HLA and TCR-CMV co-occurrence was scored with hypergeometric tests, and a repertoire-size bias correction was applied to TCR pairs. False discovery rates were estimated in a later analysis by permuting HLA or CMV assignments 20 times. In a later analysis, co-occurring TCRs were grouped using DBSCAN, with TCRdist sequence similarity added in when clustering inside HLA-allele-positive subsets. Repertoires with fewer than 30,000 or more than 120,000 public chains were left out of co-occurrence clustering, as were about 5 repertoires with anomalous nucleotide sharing. TCRdb limited this immuneACCESS table to in-frame rearrangements with V and J called. A share of clones is missing; checked studies link under half to unresolved V genes, and the rest is unexplained. From that table come the V and J calls and clone size; the DNA was used to work out D and trimming. The sample profile shows about 160,000 clones; roughly 77% of them were found once. The top ten constitute about 3.8% of the sample.

In total, around 600 healthy bone marrow donors made up the cohort. All cohort members were sampled while nominally healthy, although unrecorded immune exposures were likely present. The donor was CMV seropositive and belonged to the group of around 300 seropositive cohort members. Every donor gave a peripheral blood sample, and the peripheral blood mononuclear cells from that sample were used for TCR beta sequencing. The Qiagen DNeasy Blood Extraction Kit was used to extract genomic DNA from the blood cell samples. The sample originates from a study of cytomegalovirus exposure and HLA in healthy donors (TCRdb year 2017). With regard to the full study: In an earlier analysis of some 610 of the donors, under 300 Gb of sequence data and some 100 million unique TCR beta sequences from 150 million to 200 million T cells were reported. A later analysis re-examined previously published TCR beta repertoires from around 670 donors and added high-resolution HLA genotyping to investigate patterns of TCR occurrence. Both class I and class II loci were covered by HLA typing, at four-digit resolution. On average, roughly 240,000 unique TCR beta nucleotide sequences were sequenced per donor among about 400 genotyped donors of the cohort, with roughly 18% of those sequences being non-productive. The later analysis used no new phenotypic data to find candidate immune exposures, relying instead on TCR beta sequences and their occurrence across donors. The study was designed to test whether signatures of past pathogen exposure could be identified by cataloging public T cell receptors. All discovery cohort repertoires had been generated on a single sequencing platform. The T cell repertoires of around 730 subjects were profiled by immunosequencing and related to cytomegalovirus serostatus. Alongside the repertoire data, information on donor age, sex, ethnicity and CMV serostatus was compiled. Along with the approximately 600-subject first cohort, a separate validation cohort of 120 different subjects was used. An early release covering about 600 HLA-typed donors comprised roughly 300 gigabases of sequencing data and 85 million or so unique TCR sequences. Typing coverage varied by locus: about 620-640 donors for A, B, C, DRB1 and DQB1; roughly 560 for DQA1; more than 600 for DPA1; 450 to 480 for DPB1. A handful of DR-DQ haplotypes were handled as single units for association and clustering because linkage in the cohort was strong. Of the roughly 400 genotyped donors, about 80% fell in the genetic ancestry cluster associated with self-reported Caucasian donors. An earlier analysis of around 540 of the donors applied high-throughput TCR beta sequencing to assess whether each TCR beta V gene segment acted as functional or pseudogenic. A later genetic analysis used genome-wide SNP genotypes for about 65% of the roughly 670 donors, treating that subset as a discovery cohort. To predict cytomegalovirus infection status, the study brought together high-throughput TCR immunosequencing, statistical association of individual TCRs with disease status, and machine learning.

Findings and caveats that apply to the study as a whole: In a later analysis, TCR association rates were found to vary across HLA loci, with the most associated TCRs seen for DRB1 alleles and the fewest for HLA-C alleles. The authors suggested that the approach could potentially be generalized to other disease states and immunological phenotypes. HLA typing was unavailable for some donors at each locus, so association tests used only the typed subset. A further reported finding was that TCR beta sequences accurately predicted the HLA-A and HLA-B alleles for most subjects in the first cohort. According to a later genetic analysis, donors in an Asian-associated ancestry cluster had fewer N-insertions in productive TCRs than the approximately 700-donor mean. A group of highly shared sequence variants was considered likely to be a technical artifact of the sequencing pipeline. The classifier was reported to diagnose cytomegalovirus status with high specificity and sensitivity in both the original and validation cohorts. Specific HLA alleles were associated with 15,000 to 20,000 TCR beta sequences at a false discovery rate of 0.05 in a later analysis. In this cohort, only TCR beta chains were sequenced, and detectable features were limited by the absence of alpha or paired-chain data. Because counts were too low, roughly 18 rarely observed V segments, including chromosome 9 orphons, were left out of the earlier analysis of 587 of the donors. A total of 150 or so TCR beta chains were listed by the study as associated with cytomegalovirus. An association between a missense DCLRE1C variant and V-gene and J-gene trimming of TCR beta chains was found in a later genetic analysis and replicated in an independent cohort. Assigning TCR associations to individual alleles was difficult when HLA alleles, especially DR and DQ, strongly co-occurred. According to a later analysis, parvovirus B19, influenza, CMV and Epstein-Barr virus appeared linked to several top co-occurrence clusters. While some public TCRs were present in many individuals, most TCR sequences turned up only very rarely across donors. In vitro tests confirmed that a few of the cytomegalovirus-associated TCR beta chains recognize cytomegalovirus antigens. Compared with equally common non-associated chains, HLA-associated TCR beta chains in a later analysis were more clonally expanded and had lower generation probabilities. Roughly uniform sequencing depth across donors was assumed in presence/absence analyses, although this assumption may not hold. CMV serostatus was the only immune exposure information available for the cohort. Broadly in line with IMGT annotations, most TCR beta V segments showed up in productive rearrangements about 87% or about 30% of the time in an earlier analysis of approximately 600 of the donors. Linkage disequilibrium might explain the correlated functional status among segregating V segments, but an unknown experimental factor could not be ruled out. In a later analysis, most CMV-associated TCR beta chains were found to appear HLA-restricted, with HLA associations seemingly driven largely by CMV exposure.

The receptor's source is a man aged 25 to 40 in good health and CMV-seropositive. Sequenced input: PBMCs.

The bases are TGCGCCAGCAGCGTAGGAGGAGTCTACGAGCAGTACTTC. Its protein product is CASSVGGVYEQYF. The sequence links TRBV5-1 to TRBJ2-7, and perhaps TRBD2 as D gene, on 5 matching bases. Trimming takes 4 bases from V and 3 bases from J, and the germline ends sit 11 bases apart. The germline V gene provides CDR1 SGHRS and CDR2 YFSETQ. The CDR3 contains 13 residues, cysteine and phenylalanine counted. Only the CDR3 DNA stays, 39 bases, in frame from base 1.